The rows below give T cell receptor beta chains drawn from one sample of a study of CD8 T cells in ankylosing spondylitis. One entry per CDR3 protein results from TCRdb running MiXCR on the 5' RACE reads. The sample carries about 200,000 distinct CDR3 sequences, roughly 24% recorded once. The material sequenced was blood, either unsorted or a sorted T cell fraction (not recorded which). These receptors came from a male donor with ankylosing spondylitis or in good health (not recorded which). The conserved cysteine and the conserved F or W are not part of the CDR3 here.

>TRBJ2-1|TRBV28
ASSLGQGFNEQF
>TRBJ2-7|TRBV6-1
ASSKTSGSFSYEQY
>TRBJ1-5|TRBV5-1
ASSPEGNGNQPQH
>TRBJ1-5|TRBV10-3
AISEGSNQPQH
>TRBJ1-5|TRBV7-6
ASSLGPGEVRNQPQH
>TRBJ1-1|TRBV20-1
SAREFGSRNEAF
>TRBJ2-2|TRBV3-1
ASSPAATGELF
>TRBJ2-7|TRBV7-8
ASSLSSGASEQY
>TRBJ2-4|TRBV5-5
ASSFGDGRAGKNIQY
>TRBJ1-2|TRBV20-1
SARKSGGSNYGYT
>TRBJ2-3|TRBV12-3/TRBV12-4
ASSIRTSAQY
>TRBJ2-1|TRBV25-1
ASSELQGYTHNEQF
>TRBJ2-5|TRBV9
ASSATGGRETQY
>TRBJ1-5|TRBV29-1
SVGDGSNQPQH
>TRBJ2-3|TRBV4-2
ASSPAAGATDTQY
>TRBJ2-7|TRBV12-3/TRBV12-4
ASSFTGGYEQY
>TRBJ2-7|TRBV18
ASSPTLSSYEQY
>TRBJ1-6|TRBV15
ATSRDRGRQGNSPLH
>TRBJ2-2|TRBV4-2
ASSQDPANTGELF
>TRBJ2-5|TRBV12-3/TRBV12-4
ASRTSTGLRETQY
>TRBJ2-3|TRBV6-5
ASSYMEGSTDTQY
>TRBJ2-1|TRBV11-2
ASSLEVSNEQF
>TRBJ2-7|TRBV13
ASSLREGSREQY
>TRBJ2-5|TRBV25-1
ARRTGGGQETQY
>TRBJ2-3|TRBV7-8
ASSSNRDSVPRSTDTQY
>TRBJ2-1|TRBV20-1
SARRGLAGEFLYNEQF
>TRBJ1-2|TRBV29-1
SVAEVIVGYT
>TRBJ1-1|TRBV18
ASSLRMAEAF
>TRBJ2-6|TRBV18
ASSPSWDVGANVLT
>TRBJ2-7|TRBV28
ASKRGQTSGSYEQY
>TRBJ2-3|TRBV28
ASSSGGSADTQY
>TRBJ2-3|TRBV20-1
SAVLTSGRAVGADTQY
>TRBJ1-2|TRBV27
ASSYVRGGHGYT
>TRBJ1-3|TRBV12-3/TRBV12-4
ATGSTSGNTIY
>TRBJ2-1|TRBV4-1
ASSQTFQAGGDEQF
>TRBJ1-4|TRBV12-3/TRBV12-4
ASSFGGGEEKLF
>TRBJ2-6|TRBV20-1
SAIVAGQETSGANVLT
>TRBJ2-2|TRBV7-6
ASSPGTSGRANTGELF
>TRBJ2-7|TRBV5-5
ASSLAPSKRTYEQY
>TRBJ2-1|TRBV7-3
ASSLNRRGYPNEQF
>TRBJ2-5|TRBV29-1
SVGHQETQY
>TRBJ2-7|TRBV20-1
SAKWAGGSYEQY
>TRBJ2-2|TRBV4-1
ASSQDRDRKNTGELF
>TRBJ2-3|TRBV4-3
ASSQVSKAGGADTQY
>TRBJ2-1|TRBV7-2
ASSLEPLVFNEQF